The T cell receptor beta chain described here comes from a study of T cell repertoires in cytomegalovirus infection. The overall study: Recently identified HLA-C-restricted CMV epitopes were among the peptides used. Indications of both CMV infection and matching HLA type were provided by public TCR beta signatures. Study conclusions and caveats: Pooled public TCR beta family frequency picked out CMV carriers with the relevant HLA. Clonotype analysis showed dominance of the ex vivo response by HLA-C-restricted CMV-specific TCR beta clonotypes.

MiXCR, run by TCRdb on the reads, gives a single entry per CDR3 protein. The sample includes about 920,000 distinct CDR3 sequences, approximately 31% of them seen just once. As regards this clonotype: The antigen is unknown.

The CDR3 runs 15 residues. Germline CDR1 is MDHEN and CDR2 is SYDVKM. With 7 bases removed from V and 0 bases from J, the gap between germline ends came to 14 bases. Sample: cultured CD8+ T cells from PBMCs, taken from culture after CMV antigen stimulation. The TCR sequence derives from a human donor in good health (CMV status not recorded). Some clones in this sample may be carry-over from other donors' samples. V and J are TRBV28 and TRBJ2-3; D may be TRBD1 (6 bases). The CDR3 reads CASTIRGLSTDTQYF. The CDR3 DNA reads as TGTGCCAGCACCATCAGGGGCCTTAGCACAGATACGCAGTATTTT.